These 19 T cell receptor beta chains came from one sample sequenced in a study of tumor-infiltrating lymphocytes in primary liver carcinoma. The investigators made TCR beta cDNA from about 510 ng total RNA, using a constant-region primer. Amplification in three nested multiplex PCR rounds with slightly modified ARM-PCR gave rise to TCR beta libraries. Two initial PCR rounds of about 10 cycles each paired TRBV1-TRBV30 forward primers with a C-beta reverse primer. TCRdb re-called the multiplex PCR reads through MiXCR, storing one row per CDR3 protein. The sample lists around 210,000 distinct CDR3 sequences, almost 65% seen once, with about 7.1% in the top ten. In addition to blood RNA drawn from unsorted whole blood, germline DNA was extracted. The sample comprised peripheral blood. The origin of the receptors is a woman between 55 and 75 years old with primary liver carcinoma and hepatitis B virus infection.

About this clonotype itself: The junction does not match germline at one end; this may be a read error. The genes are TRBV11-2 and TRBJ1-6; D gene uncertain. CDR1 is SGHAT and CDR2 is FQNNGV in the germline V gene. The CDR3 sequence is 13 residues long. Here the CDR3 DNA reads TGTGCCAGCAGTTTAGATCCGGGCTCACCCCTCCTCTTT. This encodes CASSLDPGSPLLF.

With respect to this clonotype: The conserved phenylalanine or tryptophan normally closing the CDR3 is absent here, so this likely arose from a read error. CDR3 loop: CASTSSGTGGCEQYL. DNA for the CDR3: TGTGCCAGCACCTCTTCCGGGACAGGGGGTTGCGAGCAGTACTTG. The J gene is TRBJ2-7, the V gene TRBV6-1; TRBD1 matches 11 bases. CDR1 MNHNS and CDR2 SASEGT come from the germline V gene. J lost 6 bases, V lost 7 bases, and 11 bases had no gene match. The CDR3 contains 15 residues.

Regarding this clonotype: A much larger clone differs by one base, so this may be a read error. This rearrangement joins TRBV29-1 to TRBJ1-1; maybe TRBD1 (5 bases). V was pared by 5 bases and J by 1 base, with 11 bases between. Germline-derived CDR1 and CDR2 are SQVTM and ANQGSEA. The CDR3 has 13 amino acids. This CDR3 reads CSVTFGGNTEAFF. In DNA, the CDR3 is TGCAGCGTTACATTTGGGGGGAACACTGAAGCTTTCTTT.

As to this clonotype: The junction departs from germline at one end; a sequencing error may be responsible. This chain links TRBV7-9 with TRBJ2-2; 11 nucleotides align to TRBD2. The V gene's germline CDR1 is SEHNR and CDR2 FQNEAQ (reference sequence). The CDR3 totals 17 residues. CDR3 amino acids: CASSAPWLAGGTGEMFF. The CDR3, as DNA: TGTGCCAGCAGCGCCCCTTGGCTAGCGGGAGGCACCGGGGAGATGTTTTTT. The full variable domain, rest sourced from reference TRBV7-9 and TRBJ2-2, is DTGVSQNPRHKITKRGQNVTFRCDPISEHNRLYWYRQTLGQGPEFLTYFQNEAQLEKSRLLSDRFSAERPKGSFSTLEIQRTEQGDSAMYLCASSAPWLAGGTGEMFFGEGSRLTVL.

This clonotype has just a few counts. This rearrangement joins TRBV14 to TRBJ2-1; 7 bases are a match to TRBD2. Per the germline V gene, CDR1 is SGHDN and CDR2 is FVKESK. The CDR3 has 15 residues. J gave up 6 bases and V 5 bases, and 10 bases lay outside the gene matches. CDR3 loop: CASSDRGLVGNEQFF. DNA of the CDR3: TGTGCCAGCAGCGATAGAGGACTAGTAGGCAATGAGCAGTTCTTC.

This clonotype was counted ten times or more. The chain couples TRBV28 to TRBJ2-2; D gene unclear. Germline lookup yields CDR1 MDHEN and CDR2 SYDVKM. This CDR3 has 13 amino acids. V shed 5 bases and J shed 4 bases, with 8 bases lying between them. This CDR3 is CASSPTATGELFF. DNA of the CDR3: TGTGCCAGCAGTCCCACCGCCACCGGGGAGCTGTTTTTT.

Worth noting for this clonotype: This may arise from a read error, as a much more abundant clone is one base away. This rearrangement joins TRBV6-2 or TRBV6-3 to TRBJ2-7, with D possibly TRBD2 on 5 matching bases. CDR1 and CDR2 (germline): MNHEY, SVGEGT. The germline V and J ends were trimmed by 7 bases and 4 bases, with 17 bases remaining between them. The CDR3 sequence is 14 residues long. The DNA of the CDR3 is TGTGCCAGCACCGCCATGAGGGAACGATACGAGCAGTACTTC. It translates to CASTAMRERYEQYF.

At least ten counts were recorded for this clonotype. The chain employs TRBV10-3 and TRBJ2-7; 14 nucleotides align to TRBD2. Germline assignment: CDR1 ENHRY and CDR2 SYGVKD. CDR3 length equals 13 residues. The J segment lost 5 bases and the V segment lost 9 bases, leaving 3 bases of the junction unmatched. The CDR3 DNA follows: TGTGCCATGGGGACTAGCGGGAGCCACGAGCAGTACTTC. Protein sequence: CAMGTSGSHEQYF.

In its sample, this clonotype was seen many times. J is TRBJ2-1 and V is TRBV6-6; a possible D gene is TRBD2 (5 bases). The germline CDR1 and CDR2 sequences are MNHNY and SVGAGI (reference sequence). V lost 7 bases and J lost 6, with 16 bases in between. This CDR3 comprises 14 residues. The CDR3 DNA reads TGTGCCAGCAAGGAGCGGATACCTCTCAATGAGCAGTTCTTC. Protein: CASKERIPLNEQFF.

This clonotype was recorded once. The junction differs from germline at one of its ends, possibly a read error. The rearrangement joins TRBV11-1 to TRBJ2-7; 8 bases agree with TRBD1. The V gene's germline CDR1 is SGHAT and CDR2 FQDESV (reference sequence). This CDR3 comprises 14 residues. Written as DNA, the CDR3 is TGTGACAGCAGCCCCGGGACAGGAGGCTACGAGCACTACTTC. It codes for CDSSPGTGGYEHYF.

In the case of this clonotype: Given the absence of the conserved phenylalanine or tryptophan at the CDR3 end, a read error is likely. The chain has TRBV11-2 and TRBJ2-1; TRBD1 aligns across 8 bases. The CDR3 is made up of 15 amino acids. Germline V gene lookup returns CDR1 SGHAT and CDR2 FQNNGV. The ends lost 6 bases at V and 4 bases at J; junction bases unmatched: 8. The CDR3 region is CASRLWGQEYNEQFL. The CDR3 DNA is TGTGCCAGCAGACTCTGGGGACAGGAGTACAATGAGCAGTTCCTC.

In the case of this clonotype: One base away lies a much larger clone, so this may be a sequencing read error. This chain joins TRBV6-6 and TRBJ2-2; a possible D gene is TRBD1 (6 bases). Germline V CDR1 and CDR2: MNHNY, SVGAGI (reference sequence). The CDR3 is 17 residues long. Here the CDR3 DNA reads TGTGCCAGCGGTTACTCTCGGGCAACAGGGCGCACCGGGGAGCTGTTTTTT. Its translation is CASGYSRATGRTGELFF.

This clonotype was observed many times. The rearrangement joins TRBV6-2 or TRBV6-3 to TRBJ2-1; 10 nucleotides line up with TRBD2. V was clipped by 2 bases and J by 9 bases; unmatched bases: 13. Germline CDR1 and CDR2: MNHEY and SVGEGT. The CDR3 is 17 amino acids. CDR3 sequence reads: CASSYRGSGRGSGEQFF. Written as DNA, the CDR3 is TGTGCCAGCAGTTACAGGGGGAGCGGGAGGGGCTCGGGTGAGCAGTTCTTC.

With respect to this clonotype: Germline and junction disagree at one end, which may indicate a read error. This chain joins TRBV11-2 and TRBJ1-5, with TRBD1 matching 7 bases. Germline V gene data show CDR1 as SGHAT and CDR2 as FQNNGV. The CDR3 loop spans 14 amino acids. DNA for the CDR3: TGTGCCAGTAGCTTCACAGGGGATGGTCAGTCCCAGCATTTC. It encodes CASSFTGDGQSQHF.

This clonotype was observed many times. This rearrangement joins TRBV4-1 to TRBJ2-7, with D tentatively TRBD1 or TRBD2 (5 bases each). Germline assignment: CDR1 MGHRA and CDR2 YSYEKL. The ends were cut back, 0 bases at V and 3 bases at J, with 12 bases in the middle. CDR3 length: 15 amino acids. CDR3 coding DNA: TGCGCCAGCAGCCAAGAATGGGGGACGGGCTACGAGCAGTACTTC. It specifies CASSQEWGTGYEQYF.

This clonotype was found many times. The gene calls are TRBV11-3 and TRBJ1-1; D is perhaps TRBD1 (5 bases). The germline CDR1 and CDR2 sequences are SGHNT and YENEEA. The CDR3 consists of 17 residues. V lost 0 bases and J 2 bases, leaving 16 bases between the germline ends. In DNA form, the CDR3 reads TGTGCCAGCAGCTTAGATCTAATGGGGCAAATTAACACTGAAGCTTTCTTT. Protein: CASSLDLMGQINTEAFF.

The count of this clonotype is one. A junction end diverges from the germline sequence, so it may reflect a read error. V is TRBV4-1 and J is TRBJ2-7; no clear D. Germline CDR1 is MGHRA and CDR2 is YSYEKL. The CDR3 consists of 13 residues. In nucleotides, the CDR3 is TGCGCCAGCAGTCAAGATTCAGGCGACGAGCAGTACTTC. Translating gives CASSQDSGDEQYF.

The rearrangement joins TRBV11-2 to TRBJ2-1, with 7 nucleotides matching TRBD1. V dropped 9 bases and J dropped 8; count of bases not matched to a gene: 25. This CDR3 is 18 amino acids long. CDR1 is SGHAT, CDR2 FQNNGV, per germline. The CDR3 loop is CASSPEDRKGWEHDEQFF. For the CDR3, the DNA is TGTGCCAGTAGCCCCGAGGACAGGAAGGGATGGGAACACGATGAGCAGTTCTTC. Combining the CDR3 with reference TRBV11-2 and TRBJ2-1 gives the whole variable domain EAGVAQSPRYKIIEKRQSVAFWCNPISGHATLYWYQQILGQGPKLLIQFQNNGVVDDSQLPKDRFSAERLKGVDSTLKIQPAKLEDSAVYLCASSPEDRKGWEHDEQFFGPGTRLTVL.

In the case of this clonotype: The germline gene is not matched at one end of the junction; a read error may be the cause. The chain couples TRBV4-1 to TRBJ2-7; no clear D gene. The CDR3 contains 13 residues. Per germline, CDR1 MGHRA and CDR2 YSYEKL. The CDR3 DNA sequence: TGCGCCAGCAGCCAAGTTCCAGGCGACGAGGAGTACTTC. It specifies CASSQVPGDEEYF.